Here is one TCR beta chain with its context. Antigen: not known. This sample stems from a study of shared clonotypes between healthy human individuals. Findings and limits, study-wide: Blood was the only sampled material, and tissue repertoires likely differ. Sequencing depth was predicted to influence how clonotypes are shared among donors.

Roughly 30,000 T cell genomes, or 250 to 300 ng DNA, went into replicate PCRs of unsorted PBMC. TCRdb's copy holds only in-frame clones and misses some; the assay was immunoSEQ multiplex PCR. Found here are roughly 500,000 clones, about four fifths of them singletons; the top ten hold about 13%. CDR3 length equals 13 residues. The J segment lost 5 bases and the V segment lost 4 bases, leaving 2 bases of the junction unmatched. From germline, CDR1 is LGHNA and CDR2 YSLEER. All donors were healthy HIV-negative adults lacking recent acute infections or vaccinations. V and J are TRBV4-3 and TRBJ2-7, with 10 bases matching TRBD1. The sequenced sample consisted of PBMCs. This clonotype was obtained from a woman in her forties in good health. Some clones in this sample may be carry-over from other donors' samples. The CDR3 nucleotides are TGCGCCAGCAGCCCCGGACAGGGGGACGAGCAGTACTTC. It is translated as CASSPGQGDEQYF.